This T cell receptor beta chain was recorded in a study of Ad26.COV2.S vaccination and SARS-CoV-2 variants. The overall study: A COV1001 Ad26.COV2.S trial-arm participant provided the sample.

This clone turned up a few times. Germline V gene sequence: CDR1 SGHTA, CDR2 FQGNSA. Trimming pared 5 bases from V and 8 bases from J, leaving 16 bases between. There are 15 residues in the CDR3. As to treatment: around 19 received Ad26.COV2.S at low or high dose, single or two shots; roughly five received placebo; per-sample allocation not given. Samples were taken on day 63 after the first vaccine or placebo injection. Some clones are missing from TCRdb's copy, which holds only in-frame ones; the method was immunoSEQ multiplex PCR. The repertoire consists of about half a million clones, with 80% to 90% occurring once and the leading ten covering 1.5% to 2%.

The J gene is TRBJ1-6, the V gene TRBV7-2; unclear D gene. This clonotype originated in a person between 18 and 59 years old who received the Ad26.COV2.S COVID-19 vaccine or a placebo. Sequencing was performed on peripheral blood, taken in a trial of Ad26.COV2.S vaccine versus placebo. The CDR3 bases are TGTGCCAGCAGCGCACAGCCGGGTCCCTATTCACCCCTCCACTTT. It codes for CASSAQPGPYSPLHF.